The clone carrying this T cell receptor (beta chain) was detected only once. Its antigen is unidentified. Method: immunoSEQ multiplex PCR; TCRdb's copy keeps in-frame clones and lacks some. Of 55,000 to 75,000 clones in the sample, approximately 90% are singletons; the top ten hold about 2.1%. This sample is part of a study of OX40 agonist ivuxolimab in advanced cancers. Study details: The study enrolled dose-escalation patients with hepatocellular carcinoma, melanoma, renal cell or head and neck cancer. Earlier anti-PD-1, anti-PD-L1 or anti-CTLA-4 therapy was permitted; less than 50% had received some.

After removal of 4 bases from V and 8 bases from J, the junction contained 11 bases not matched to a gene. The CDR3 contains 14 residues. Germline V CDR1 and CDR2: SEHNR, FQNEAQ (reference sequence). Notes on the study in general: Compared with CD4+, CD8+ T cells on average had more expanded clones. At 0.1 to 3.0 mg/kg and by week 6, clonal expansion occurred in CD4+ and CD8+ blood T cells.

The chain combines TRBV7-9 with TRBJ2-7; TRBD1 matches at 7 bases. This TCR was recovered from an adult with an advanced solid tumor such as melanoma, head and neck, liver or kidney cancer. Here the sequenced sample was CD4+ or CD8+ T cells sorted from blood, taken in a trial of the OX40 agonist ivuxolimab. The CDR3 nucleotides are TGTGCCAGCAGCTCGGACCGGGACAGTAAAAAGCAGTACTTC. Residues: CASSSDRDSKKQYF.